This T cell receptor beta chain comes out of a study of T-cell reconstitution after alpha-beta-depleted transplantation in children. Unique molecular identifiers featured in how the TCRbeta library was prepared. TCRdb itself ran the PCR reads through MiXCR, one entry per CDR3 protein. The sample has fewer than 120,000 distinct CDR3 sequences, 10% seen once. Trimming at V came to 8 bases and at J to 5 bases, leaving 21 bases not matched to a gene. This CDR3 spans 17 amino acids. Germline V CDR1 and CDR2: SNHLY, FYNNEI. The sequence was collected from a human donor who donated a stem cell graft to a child with acute lymphoblastic leukemia. This material consisted of PBMCs from the stem cell graft donor, taken from the stem cell graft. J is TRBJ2-7 and V is TRBV2; TRBD1 matches at 7 bases. CDR3 sequence: CASFVDRESSQGHEQYF. The CDR3 DNA reads as TGTGCCAGCTTTGTTGACAGGGAAAGCTCCCAGGGCCACGAGCAGTACTTC.